The 12 T cell receptor beta chains presented below share a single source sample, sequenced in a study of T cell responses to AZD1222 COVID-19 vaccine. Profiled with immunoSEQ multiplex PCR; TCRdb holds only in-frame clones, not every one. The sample holds 130,000 to 150,000 clones, under 95% seen once. This sample comprised peripheral blood, obtained 28 days after the second AZD1222 dose. Every receptor here comes from an adult who received the AZD1222 COVID-19 vaccine.

The V and J genes are TRBV7-9 and TRBJ2-1; D is unclear. The germline V gene has CDR1 SEHNR and CDR2 FQNEAQ (reference sequence). The V end was cut by 4 bases, the J end by 8 bases, with 15 bases between. The CDR3 length is 14 residues. The CDR3 DNA follows: TGTGCCAGCAGCTCCCTCCCCCCCGGTCATGAGCAGTTCTTC. This codes for CASSSLPPGHEQFF. Based on the CDR3 plus reference TRBV7-9 and TRBJ2-1, the full variable domain is DTGVSQNPRHKITKRGQNVTFRCDPISEHNRLYWYRQTLGQGPEFLTYFQNEAQLEKSRLLSDRFSAERPKGSFSTLEIQRTEQGDSAMYLCASSSLPPGHEQFFGPGTRLTVL.

The rearrangement joins TRBV27 to TRBJ1-6; no clear D gene. Between the trimmed V and J ends, which lost 3 bases and 5 bases, there was a span of 2 bases. Germline lookup yields CDR1 MNHEY and CDR2 SMNVEV (reference sequence). This CDR3 has 12 amino acids. The CDR3 is CASSLNNSPLHF. The CDR3 DNA follows: TGTGCCAGCAGTTTGAATAATTCACCCCTCCACTTT.

The chain joins TRBV2 to TRBJ1-5, with TRBD1 matching 9 bases. J gave up 4 bases and V 5 bases, and 12 bases lay outside the gene matches. There are 17 residues in the CDR3. Looked up from germline, CDR1 is SNHLY and CDR2 is FYNNEI. The CDR3 nucleotides are TGTGCCAGCAGTACAAGCCCCCGGGACAGGGCTAATCAGCCCCAGCATTTT. It translates to CASSTSPRDRANQPQHF.

V usage is TRBV10-2 and J usage is TRBJ1-1; D uncertain. V lost 0 bases to trimming and J lost 12 bases, with 14 bases between them. CDR1 and CDR2 (germline): WSHSY, SAAADI. This CDR3 is built from 13 residues. CDR3 loop: CASSESTASAPFF. CDR3 DNA: TGCGCCAGCAGTGAGTCGACTGCCAGCGCACCTTTCTTT.

This chain uses TRBV29-1 with TRBJ1-2; TRBD1 might be the D (5 bases). The CDR3 is made up of 14 amino acids. Germline loops: CDR1 SQVTM, CDR2 ANQGSEA. The V gene lost 1 base and the J gene lost 3 bases, with 12 bases spanning the gap. Here the CDR3 DNA reads TGCAGCGTTGAAGTACGGGGACGTGACTATGGCTACACCTTC. This codes for CSVEVRGRDYGYTF.

The V and J genes are TRBV11-2 and TRBJ1-2; 7 nucleotides agree with TRBD1. After removal of 4 bases from V and 8 bases from J, the junction contained 10 bases not matched to a gene. The CDR3 contains 14 residues. Germline-derived CDR1 and CDR2 are SGHAT and FQNNGV. CDR3 nucleotide sequence: TGTGCCAGCAGCTCCCCACCCCGGACAGGAGGCTACACCTTC. It encodes CASSSPPRTGGYTF.

V gene TRBV27 combines with J gene TRBJ1-1; 9 bases are shared with TRBD1. This CDR3 region has 15 residues. The V gene's germline CDR1 is MNHEY and CDR2 SMNVEV (reference sequence). J gave up 2 bases and V 6 bases, and 7 bases lay outside the gene matches. The CDR3 nucleotides read TGTGCCAGCAGCGTGACAGGGGGTCTCAACACTGAAGCTTTCTTT. This codes for CASSVTGGLNTEAFF.

The V call is TRBV30, the J call TRBJ2-3; 8 nucleotides match TRBD2. There are 16 residues in the CDR3. The V segment lost 2 bases and the J segment 0 bases; nucleotides outside the gene matches: 7. The germline V gene has CDR1 GTSNPN and CDR2 SVGIG (reference sequence). The CDR3 reads CAWSPGLAASTDTQYF. CDR3 in DNA: TGTGCCTGGAGTCCCGGACTAGCAGCTAGCACAGATACGCAGTATTTT.

This chain joins TRBV7-2 and TRBJ1-4; 11 nucleotides agree with TRBD1. V lost 5 bases, J lost 8 bases, and 7 bases stayed unmatched. The CDR3 contains 15 residues. Germline CDR1 is SGHTA and CDR2 is FQGNSA. The CDR3 DNA follows: TGTGCCAGCAGCCCCCGAGGACAGGGGGCGGAAAAACTGTTTTTT. Its translation: CASSPRGQGAEKLFF.

This chain joins TRBV7-2 and TRBJ1-2; D is uncertain. V was clipped by 1 base and J by 0 bases, with 9 bases between them. The CDR3 loop spans 15 amino acids. Germline V CDR1 and CDR2: SGHTA, FQGNSA. The CDR3 loop reads CASSLDRKANYGYTF. The CDR3, as DNA: TGTGCCAGCAGCTTAGACCGCAAGGCTAACTATGGCTACACCTTC.

This rearrangement joins TRBV19 to TRBJ1-5, with D unclear. V lost 4 bases to trimming and J lost 0 bases, with 10 bases between them. CDR1 is LNHDA, CDR2 SQIVND, per germline (reference sequence). CDR3 length equals 15 residues. The CDR3: CASSTRPHSNQPQHF. DNA of the CDR3: TGTGCCAGTAGTACCCGTCCCCATAGCAATCAGCCCCAGCATTTT.

This sequence joins TRBV6-1 and TRBJ1-2; 8 nucleotides line up with TRBD1. CDR1 is MNHNS and CDR2 is SASEGT in the germline V gene. V shed 1 base, J shed 1 base, and the junction held 2 bases outside the gene matches. The CDR3 is made up of 15 amino acids. The CDR3 loop is CASSEGGTGNYGYTF. CDR3 nucleotide sequence: TGTGCCAGCAGTGAAGGAGGGACAGGTAACTATGGCTACACCTTC.